The 9 T cell receptor beta chains below were found in one sample sequenced in a study of cytomegalovirus exposure and HLA in healthy donors. The assay was immunoSEQ multiplex PCR, and TCRdb's table has in-frame clones only and misses some. This table holds about 240,000 clones, approximately 83% found once. Input material: PBMCs. The receptors were sampled from a woman aged 25 to 39 in good health and CMV-seropositive.

The chain couples TRBV5-1 to TRBJ2-7; TRBD1 might be the D (6 bases). CDR3 length: 14 residues. V was clipped by 3 bases and J by 5 bases, with 15 bases between them. Germline CDR1 is SGHRS and CDR2 is YFSETQ. DNA for the CDR3: TGCGCCAGCAGCTCAGGTCAGGGGCCCCACGAGCAGTACTTC. This translates into CASSSGQGPHEQYF.

V gene TRBV9 combines with J gene TRBJ2-7; 11 nucleotides agree with TRBD2. V shed 4 bases and J 4 bases; nucleotides not matched to a gene: 4. CDR1 is SGDLS and CDR2 is YYNGEE in the germline V gene. This CDR3 spans 14 amino acids. CDR3 DNA: TGTGCCAGCAGCTTGGGACTAGCGGTTTACGAGCAGTACTTC. It encodes CASSLGLAVYEQYF. Combining the CDR3 with reference TRBV9 and TRBJ2-7 gives the whole variable domain DSGVTQTPKHLITATGQRVTLRCSPRSGDLSVYWYQQSLDQGLQFLIQYYNGEERAKGNILERFSAQQFPDLHSELNLSSLELGDSALYFCASSLGLAVYEQYFGPGTRLTVT.

This chain uses TRBV4-1 with TRBJ2-5; 10 bases align to TRBD1. Germline-derived CDR1 and CDR2 are MGHRA and YSYEKL. This CDR3 comprises 13 residues. V was pared by 4 bases and J by 5 bases, with 1 base of the junction left unmatched. Written as DNA, the CDR3 is TGCGCCAGCAGCCGGACAGGGGGGGAGACCCAGTACTTC. It encodes CASSRTGGETQYF.

This chain links TRBV6-1 with TRBJ2-3, with TRBD1 matching 9 bases. V shed 6 bases, J shed 3 bases, and the junction held 1 base outside the gene matches. Germline CDR1 MNHNS, CDR2 SASEGT. This CDR3 comprises 13 residues. The CDR3 coding sequence is TGTGCCAGCAGGGACAGGGGAACAGATACGCAGTATTTT. Its translation is CASRDRGTDTQYF.

As concerns this clone: The junction differs from germline at one of its ends, possibly a read error. This sequence joins TRBV7-7 and TRBJ2-2; 7 nucleotides match TRBD1. The germline V gene has CDR1 SSHAT and CDR2 FNYEAQ (reference sequence). CDR3 length: 14 residues. The CDR3 loop reads CASSLDRPWGELFF. The CDR3 coding sequence is TGTGCTAGCAGCTTGGACAGGCCTTGGGGGGAGCTGTTTTTT.

The chain uses TRBV19 and TRBJ1-2; 9 bases are shared with TRBD1. Trimming took 8 bases from V and 11 from J; bases not matched to a gene: 9. The CDR3 has 12 amino acids. Germline V gene data show CDR1 as LNHDA and CDR2 as SQIVND (reference sequence). The CDR3: CASAGTGWVYTF. As DNA, the CDR3 is TGTGCCAGTGCCGGGACAGGGTGGGTTTACACCTTC.

The chain combines TRBV11-3 with TRBJ2-1; 9 nucleotides agree with TRBD2. Germline-derived CDR1 and CDR2 are SGHNT and YENEEA. The CDR3 has 16 residues. V shed 5 bases and J 10 bases; nucleotides not matched to a gene: 15. This CDR3 reads CASSETILAGDQEQFF. The CDR3 DNA follows: TGTGCCAGCAGCGAAACTATACTAGCGGGCGATCAGGAGCAGTTCTTC.

The chain combines TRBV25-1 with TRBJ2-1; unclear D gene. This CDR3 is 14 amino acids long. Deletions cut 1 base from V and 6 bases from J, with 10 bases between. In germline, CDR1 is MGHDK, CDR2 SYGVNS. Written as DNA, the CDR3 is TGTGCCAGCAGTGAATTGAGAGCATTCAATGAGCAGTTCTTC. Translation: CASSELRAFNEQFF.

This chain's CDR3 is CASSQPGQQETQYF. For the CDR3, the DNA is TGCGCCAGCAGCCAGCCGGGACAGCAAGAGACCCAGTACTTC. V usage is TRBV4-1 and J usage is TRBJ2-5, with TRBD1 identical over 7 bases. The ends lost 3 bases at V and 2 bases at J; junction bases unmatched: 3. There are 14 residues in the CDR3. In germline, CDR1 is MGHRA, CDR2 YSYEKL.